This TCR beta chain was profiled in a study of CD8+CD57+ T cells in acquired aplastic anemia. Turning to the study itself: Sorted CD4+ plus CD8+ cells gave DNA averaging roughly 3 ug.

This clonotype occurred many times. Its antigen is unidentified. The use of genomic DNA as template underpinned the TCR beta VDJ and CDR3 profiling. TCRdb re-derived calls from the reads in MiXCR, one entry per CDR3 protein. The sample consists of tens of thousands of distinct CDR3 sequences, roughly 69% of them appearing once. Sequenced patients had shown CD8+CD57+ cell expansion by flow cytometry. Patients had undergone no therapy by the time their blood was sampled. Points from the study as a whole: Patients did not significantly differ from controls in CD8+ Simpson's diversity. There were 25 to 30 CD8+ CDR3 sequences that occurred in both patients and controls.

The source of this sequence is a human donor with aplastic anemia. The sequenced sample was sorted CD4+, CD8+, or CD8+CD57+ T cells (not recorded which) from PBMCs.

CDR3 sequence (DNA): TGCGCCAGCAGCCTTAGACCCACCGGGGAGCTGTTTTTT. This gives the protein CASSLRPTGELFF. The chain recombines TRBV5-1 with TRBJ2-2; D unclear. CDR3 length: 13 amino acids. Trimming removed 4 bases at V and 4 bases at J, with 8 bases between. CDR1 is SGHRS and CDR2 is YFSETQ in the germline V gene.